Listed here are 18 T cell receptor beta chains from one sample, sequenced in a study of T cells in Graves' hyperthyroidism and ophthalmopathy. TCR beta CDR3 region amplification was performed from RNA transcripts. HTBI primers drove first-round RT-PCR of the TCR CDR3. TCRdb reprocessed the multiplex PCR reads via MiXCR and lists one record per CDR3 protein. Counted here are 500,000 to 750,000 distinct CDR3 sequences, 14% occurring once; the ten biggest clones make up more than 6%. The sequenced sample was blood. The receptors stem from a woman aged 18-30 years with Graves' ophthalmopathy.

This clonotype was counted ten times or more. The CDR3 sequence is CASSLDPGAEQYF. The CDR3 DNA is TGTGCCAGCAGCTTAGATCCAGGGGCCGAGCAGTACTTC. This sequence joins TRBV11-2 and TRBJ2-7; perhaps TRBD1 as D (6 bases). Germline CDR1 is SGHAT and CDR2 is FQNNGV. V was cut by 0 bases and J by 6 bases, with 9 bases left in between. CDR3 length equals 13 residues. The variable domain in full, completed from reference TRBV11-2 and TRBJ2-7, reads EAGVAQSPRYKIIEKRQSVAFWCNPISGHATLYWYQQILGQGPKLLIQFQNNGVVDDSQLPKDRFSAERLKGVDSTLKIQPAKLEDSAVYLCASSLDPGAEQYFGPGTRLTVT.

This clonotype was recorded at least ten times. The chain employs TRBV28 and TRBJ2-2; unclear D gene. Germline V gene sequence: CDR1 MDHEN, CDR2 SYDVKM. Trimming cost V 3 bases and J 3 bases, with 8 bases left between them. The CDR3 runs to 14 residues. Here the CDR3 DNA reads TGTGCCAGCAGTTTGAAGTTATACACCGGGGAGCTGTTTTTT. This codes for CASSLKLYTGELFF. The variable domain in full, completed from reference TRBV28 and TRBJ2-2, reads DVKVTQSSRYLVKRTGEKVFLECVQDMDHENMFWYRQDPGLGLRLIYFSYDVKMKEKGDIPEGYSVSREKKERFSLILESASTNQTSMYLCASSLKLYTGELFFGEGSRLTVL.

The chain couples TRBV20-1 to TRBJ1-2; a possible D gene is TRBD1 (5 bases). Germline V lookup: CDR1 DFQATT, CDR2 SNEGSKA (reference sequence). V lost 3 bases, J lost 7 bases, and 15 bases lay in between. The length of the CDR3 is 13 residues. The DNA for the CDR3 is TGCAGTGCTAGGCCCACAGGATCGGGTGGCTACACCTTC. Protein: CSARPTGSGGYTF.

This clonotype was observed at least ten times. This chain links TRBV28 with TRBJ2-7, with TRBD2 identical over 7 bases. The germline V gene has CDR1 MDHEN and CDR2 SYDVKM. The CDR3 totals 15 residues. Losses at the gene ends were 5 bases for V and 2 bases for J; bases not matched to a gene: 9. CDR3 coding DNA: TGTGCCAGCAGTCCCCCTGAGGGAGGGGCCTACGAGCAGTACTTC. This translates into CASSPPEGGAYEQYF.

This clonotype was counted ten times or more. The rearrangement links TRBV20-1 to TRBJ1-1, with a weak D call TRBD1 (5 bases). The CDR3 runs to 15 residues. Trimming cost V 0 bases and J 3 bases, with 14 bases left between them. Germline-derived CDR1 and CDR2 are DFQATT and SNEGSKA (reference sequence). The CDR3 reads CSARDGQGGDTEAFF. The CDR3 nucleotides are TGCAGTGCTAGAGATGGGCAGGGTGGAGACACTGAAGCTTTCTTT.

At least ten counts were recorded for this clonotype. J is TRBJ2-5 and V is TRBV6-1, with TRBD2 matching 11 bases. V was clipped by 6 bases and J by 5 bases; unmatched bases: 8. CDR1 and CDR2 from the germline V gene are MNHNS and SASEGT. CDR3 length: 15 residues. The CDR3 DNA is TGTGCCAGCAGCCAAACTAGCGGGAGTCTCGAGACCCAGTACTTC. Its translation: CASSQTSGSLETQYF.

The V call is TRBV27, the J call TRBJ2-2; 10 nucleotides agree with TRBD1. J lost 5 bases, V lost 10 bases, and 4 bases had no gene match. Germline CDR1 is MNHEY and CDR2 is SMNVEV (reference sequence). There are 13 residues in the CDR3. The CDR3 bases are TGTGCCACGACAGGGGGCGAAACCGGGGAGCTGTTTTTT. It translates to CATTGGETGELFF.

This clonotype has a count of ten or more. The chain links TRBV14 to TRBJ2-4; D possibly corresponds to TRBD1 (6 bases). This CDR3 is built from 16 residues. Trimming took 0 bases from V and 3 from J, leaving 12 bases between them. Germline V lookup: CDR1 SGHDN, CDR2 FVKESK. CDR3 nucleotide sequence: TGTGCCAGCAGCCAAGATTGGGGGCAAGGCAAAAACATTCAGTACTTC. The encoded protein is CASSQDWGQGKNIQYF.

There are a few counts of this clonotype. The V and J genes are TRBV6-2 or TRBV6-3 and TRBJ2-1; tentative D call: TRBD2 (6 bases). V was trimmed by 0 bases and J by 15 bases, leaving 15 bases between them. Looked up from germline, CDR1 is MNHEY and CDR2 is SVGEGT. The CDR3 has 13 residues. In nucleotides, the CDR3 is TGTGCCAGCAGTTACTCGGTACTAGCCGTCGTGTTCTTC. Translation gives CASSYSVLAVVFF.

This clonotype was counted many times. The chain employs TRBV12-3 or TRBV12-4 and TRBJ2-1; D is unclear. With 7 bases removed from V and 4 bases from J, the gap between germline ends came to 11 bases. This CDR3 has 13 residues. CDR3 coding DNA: TGTGCCAGCAACTCCCCAAGATACAATGAGCAGTTCTTC. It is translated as CASNSPRYNEQFF.

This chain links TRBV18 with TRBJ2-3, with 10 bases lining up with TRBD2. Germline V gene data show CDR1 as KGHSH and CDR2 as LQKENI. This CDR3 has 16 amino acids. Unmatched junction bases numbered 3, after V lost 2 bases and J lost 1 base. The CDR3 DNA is TGTGCCAGCTCACCAATCACTAGCGGGGGCACAGATACGCAGTATTTT. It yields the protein CASSPITSGGTDTQYF. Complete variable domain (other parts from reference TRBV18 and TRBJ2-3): NAGVMQNPRHLVRRRGQEARLRCSPMKGHSHVYWYRQLPEEGLKFMVYLQKENIIDESGMPKERFSAEFPKEGPSILRIQQVVRGDSAAYFCASSPITSGGTDTQYFGPGTRLTVL.

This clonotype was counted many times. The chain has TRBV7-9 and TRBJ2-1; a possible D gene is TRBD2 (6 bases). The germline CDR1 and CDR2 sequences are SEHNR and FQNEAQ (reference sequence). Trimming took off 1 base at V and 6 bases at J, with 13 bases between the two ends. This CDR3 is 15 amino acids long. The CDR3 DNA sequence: TGTGCCAGCAGCTTAGGTACGGGAGTCCCCAATGAGCAGTTCTTC. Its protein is CASSLGTGVPNEQFF.

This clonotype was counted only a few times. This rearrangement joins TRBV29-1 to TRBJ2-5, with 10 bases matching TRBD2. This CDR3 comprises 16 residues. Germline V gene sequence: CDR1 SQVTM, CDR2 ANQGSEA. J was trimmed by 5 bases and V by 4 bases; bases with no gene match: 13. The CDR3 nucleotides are TGCAGCGTTGGGGGGGGGGCTAGCGGGAGTTTGGAGACCCAGTACTTC. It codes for CSVGGGASGSLETQYF.

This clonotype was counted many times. CDR3 protein: CASRSPAYEQYF. The CDR3 bases are TGTGCCAGCAGATCTCCAGCCTACGAGCAGTACTTC. The rearrangement links TRBV3-1 to TRBJ2-7; D not resolved. V was clipped by 6 bases and J by 2 bases, with 8 bases between them. Germline CDR1 and CDR2: LGHDT and YNNKEL (reference sequence). The CDR3 contains 12 residues.

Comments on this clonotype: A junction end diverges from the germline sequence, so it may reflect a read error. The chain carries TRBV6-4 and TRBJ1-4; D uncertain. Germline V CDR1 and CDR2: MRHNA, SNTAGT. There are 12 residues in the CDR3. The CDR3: CASSYSKEKLFF. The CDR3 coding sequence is TGTGCCAGCAGTTACTCGAAGGAAAAACTGTTTTTT.

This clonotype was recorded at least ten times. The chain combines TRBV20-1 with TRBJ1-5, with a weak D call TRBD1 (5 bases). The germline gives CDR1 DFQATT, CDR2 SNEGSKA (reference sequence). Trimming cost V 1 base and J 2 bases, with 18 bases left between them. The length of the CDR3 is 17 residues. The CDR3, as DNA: TGCAGTGCTAGAGTATCGGGGGAACGGGTGGGCAATCAGCCCCAGCATTTT. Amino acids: CSARVSGERVGNQPQHF.

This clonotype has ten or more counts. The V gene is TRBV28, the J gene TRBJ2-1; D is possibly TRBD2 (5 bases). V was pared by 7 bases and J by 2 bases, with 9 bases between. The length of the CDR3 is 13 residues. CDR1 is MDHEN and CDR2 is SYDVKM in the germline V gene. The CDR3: CASTGIPYNEQFF. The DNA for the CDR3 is TGTGCCAGCACGGGGATTCCCTACAATGAGCAGTTCTTC.

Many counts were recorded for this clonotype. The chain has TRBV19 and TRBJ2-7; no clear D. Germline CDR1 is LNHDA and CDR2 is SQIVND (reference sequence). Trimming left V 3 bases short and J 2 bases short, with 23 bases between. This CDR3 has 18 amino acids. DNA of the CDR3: TGTGCCAGTAGTATCCGGTGGGGATCGCTCCCGTCCGCCTACGAGCAGTACTTC. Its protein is CASSIRWGSLPSAYEQYF.